The 30 T cell receptor beta chains listed next were all sequenced from one sample in a study of neurological immune-mediated disorders. Time point noted: technical triplicate 3. Via MiXCR, TCRdb re-called the 5' RACE reads, giving one row per CDR3 protein. The sample lists tens of thousands of distinct CDR3 sequences, approximately 21% occurring once. The sample was PBMCs. The receptors shown here come from a man aged 55 to 70 with HTLV-1-associated myelopathy (HAM/TSP).

This clonotype was observed a single time. The V call is TRBV29-1, the J call TRBJ1-3; 7 bases are shared with TRBD1. Germline CDR1 and CDR2: SQVTM and ANQGSEA. V was pared by 6 bases and J by 5 bases, with 7 bases of the junction left unmatched. This CDR3 has 13 residues. The CDR3 sequence: CSVADRVRNTIYF. The CDR3 DNA sequence: TGCAGCGTCGCTGACAGGGTGCGAAACACCATATATTTT.

This clonotype was detected ten times or more. J is TRBJ1-3 and V is TRBV29-1, with D maybe TRBD1 (6 bases). The ends were cut back, 7 bases at V and 4 bases at J, with 17 bases in the middle. Germline lookup yields CDR1 SQVTM and CDR2 ANQGSEA. The length of the CDR3 is 14 residues. CDR3 region: CSGRQAGGGNTIYF. The CDR3 DNA is TGCAGCGGCAGACAGGCCGGAGGGGGAAACACCATATATTTT. The full variable domain, completed using reference TRBV29-1 and TRBJ1-3, is SAVISQKPSRDICQRGTSLTIQCQVDSQVTMMFWYRQQPGQSLTLIATANQGSEATYESGFVIDKFPISRPNLTFSTLTVSNMSPEDSSIYLCSGRQAGGGNTIYFGEGSWLTVV.

This clonotype was seen many times. The CDR3 is CASSLEQGGNSPLHF. The CDR3 DNA reads TGTGCCAGCAGCCTTGAACAGGGGGGGAATTCACCCCTCCACTTT. The chain joins TRBV3-1 to TRBJ1-6; 8 bases fit TRBD1. The CDR3 covers 15 residues. Germline V lookup: CDR1 LGHDT, CDR2 YNNKEL (reference sequence). The junction had 6 bases not matched to a gene; V was cut back by 4 bases and J by 7 bases.

This clonotype was seen ten or more times. V gene TRBV5-1 combines with J gene TRBJ2-7, with D perhaps matching TRBD2 (6 bases). The germline gives CDR1 SGHRS, CDR2 YFSETQ. Trimming removed 4 bases at V and 4 bases at J, with 9 bases between. This CDR3 region has 12 residues. The CDR3 nucleotides are TGCGCCAGCAGCGCGGAGGGTTACGAGCAGTACTTC. This encodes CASSAEGYEQYF.

This clonotype occurred many times. CDR3 loop: CASSPPSSNYEQYF. As DNA, the CDR3 is TGTGCCAGCAGCCCCCCCAGTTCCAACTACGAGCAGTACTTC. The genes are TRBV7-9 and TRBJ2-7, with D unclear. CDR1 SEHNR and CDR2 FQNEAQ come from the germline V gene (reference sequence). V dropped 5 bases and J dropped 3 bases, with 14 bases sitting between them. This CDR3 comprises 14 residues.

Remarks on this clonotype: Because it lacks the conserved phenylalanine or tryptophan at the end, this CDR3 is likely a read error. The CDR3 coding sequence is TGTGCCAGCAGCTCCGGAGGGGGGGTGGCGGCGGGAGGCTACACCTTA. It codes for CASSSGGGVAAGGYTL. J is TRBJ1-2 and V is TRBV7-9; perhaps TRBD1 as D (6 bases). The ends were cut back, 4 bases at V and 8 bases at J, with 23 bases in the middle. Germline lookup yields CDR1 SEHNR and CDR2 FQNEAQ (reference sequence). This CDR3 contains 16 residues.

This clonotype has a count of ten or more. The rearrangement joins TRBV5-1 to TRBJ2-3; D not certain. V gave up 3 bases and J gave up 6 bases, with 14 bases separating them. The CDR3 runs to 14 residues. Germline V gene data show CDR1 as SGHRS and CDR2 as YFSETQ. The CDR3: CASSSSDSRDTQYF. In DNA form, the CDR3 reads TGCGCCAGCAGCTCCTCGGATAGTCGCGATACGCAGTATTTT.

This clonotype was detected ten times or more. The V call is TRBV3-1, the J call TRBJ2-3, with 8 nucleotides matching TRBD2. The CDR3 spans 16 residues. Germline V gene sequence: CDR1 LGHDT, CDR2 YNNKEL (reference sequence). V lost 2 bases, J lost 6 bases, and 10 bases stayed unmatched. This CDR3 is CASSQTPGSGSDTQYF. The CDR3 bases are TGTGCCAGCAGCCAAACCCCAGGGAGCGGGAGCGATACGCAGTATTTT.

This clonotype appeared many times. The chain employs TRBV20-1 and TRBJ2-1; TRBD2 agrees at 14 bases. The trim removed 5 bases at V and 12 bases at J, leaving 6 bases unmatched. The CDR3 is 13 amino acids. Germline CDR1 reads DFQATT; CDR2 reads SNEGSKA (reference sequence). CDR3 bases: TGCAGTGCTCCGGGACTAGCGGGAGCAGGGCAGTTCTTC. Translation gives CSAPGLAGAGQFF.

The V and J genes are TRBV12-3 or TRBV12-4 and TRBJ2-5; the D gene is possibly TRBD2 (6 bases). The V and J ends lost 5 bases and 7 bases respectively, with 14 bases between them. The CDR3 loop spans 13 amino acids. This chain's CDR3 is CASSPGGLGTQYF. Written as DNA, the CDR3 is TGTGCCAGCAGTCCTGGAGGGCTGGGGACCCAGTACTTC.

This clonotype was found many times. The V call is TRBV28, the J call TRBJ2-1; D not certain. The CDR3 has 11 amino acids. Germline assignment: CDR1 MDHEN and CDR2 SYDVKM. Deletions cut 4 bases from V and 3 bases from J, with 1 base between. The CDR3 here is CASSYYNEQFF. CDR3 in DNA: TGTGCCAGCAGTTACTACAATGAGCAGTTCTTC.

In its sample, this clonotype was seen many times. The chain has TRBV20-1 and TRBJ2-7, with 10 bases lining up with TRBD2. The CDR3 loop spans 14 amino acids. Germline V CDR1 and CDR2: DFQATT, SNEGSKA (reference sequence). The V gene end was trimmed by 4 bases and the J gene end by 4 bases; junction bases not matched to a gene: 7. The CDR3 DNA is TGCAGTGCTATAGCGGGGGGCGGAGGTTACGAGCAGTACTTC. As protein: CSAIAGGGGYEQYF.

This clonotype was seen many times. The CDR3 is CASSEGLAGAEQYF. CDR3 nucleotide sequence: TGTGCCAGCAGTGAGGGGTTAGCGGGAGCCGAGCAGTACTTC. V is TRBV6-2 or TRBV6-3 and J is TRBJ2-7; 9 bases line up with TRBD2. The V gene's germline CDR1 is MNHEY and CDR2 SVGEGT. This CDR3 region has 14 residues. The V segment lost 5 bases and the J segment 6 bases; nucleotides outside the gene matches: 8.

In its sample, this clonotype was seen a few times. This chain links TRBV24-1 with TRBJ2-2; D may be TRBD2 (5 bases). V lost 6 bases and J 3 bases, leaving 7 bases between the germline ends. This CDR3 has 13 amino acids. Per germline, CDR1 KGHDR and CDR2 SFDVKD. As DNA, the CDR3 is TGTGCCACCAGTCTAGCTTACACCGGGGAGCTGTTTTTT. Its protein product is CATSLAYTGELFF.

The rearrangement links TRBV5-6 to TRBJ2-3; D not resolved. Deletions cut 0 bases from V and 10 bases from J, with 12 bases between. The CDR3 spans 13 residues. The germline gives CDR1 SGHDT, CDR2 YYEEEE. The CDR3 loop reads CASSLVRDSAQYF. The CDR3 coding sequence is TGTGCCAGCAGCTTGGTAAGAGACTCGGCGCAGTATTTT.

This clonotype is labeled as medium-sized. V and J are TRBV11-1 and TRBJ1-1; perhaps TRBD1 as D (5 bases). Per germline, CDR1 SGHAT and CDR2 FQDESV (reference sequence). V was trimmed by 0 bases and J by 11 bases, leaving 19 bases between them. This CDR3 region has 15 residues. CDR3: CASSLANQLAKGAFF. The CDR3 DNA follows: TGTGCCAGCAGCTTAGCGAACCAGCTTGCGAAGGGGGCTTTCTTT.

This clonotype was recorded at least ten times. The genes are TRBV25-1 and TRBJ1-6; D not resolved. V lost 2 bases and J 10 bases, leaving 9 bases between the germline ends. There are 13 residues in the CDR3. The germline CDR1 and CDR2 sequences are MGHDK and SYGVNS. In DNA, the CDR3 is TGTGCCAGCAGTGAAAGGGTTGAGTCACCCCTCCACTTT. It specifies CASSERVESPLHF.

This clonotype was counted at least ten times. The V call is TRBV5-1, the J call TRBJ1-6, with 8 bases identical to TRBD1. The germline CDR1 and CDR2 sequences are SGHRS and YFSETQ. There are 13 residues in the CDR3. V was clipped by 5 bases and J by 13 bases; unmatched bases: 8. The CDR3 DNA sequence: TGCGCCAGCAGTCACCGACAGGGGAGTCCCCTCCACTTT. Residues: CASSHRQGSPLHF.

At least ten counts were recorded for this clonotype. The CDR3 loop is CASSRGTPPDTQYF. The CDR3 DNA is TGTGCCAGCAGCCGCGGGACTCCCCCAGATACGCAGTATTTT. The V call is TRBV5-5, the J call TRBJ2-3, with D perhaps matching TRBD2 (6 bases). There are 14 residues in the CDR3. V shed 4 bases and J shed 4 bases, with 13 bases lying between them. The germline CDR1 and CDR2 sequences are SGHKS and YYEKEE (reference sequence).

This clonotype was seen ten or more times. This chain joins TRBV28 and TRBJ2-1; TRBD2 matches at 12 bases. Germline lookup yields CDR1 MDHEN and CDR2 SYDVKM. The CDR3 contains 15 residues. J gave up 7 bases and V 2 bases, and 3 bases lay outside the gene matches. CDR3 residues: CASSLGLAGGNEQFF. As DNA, the CDR3 is TGTGCCAGCAGTTTAGGGCTAGCGGGAGGGAATGAGCAGTTCTTC.

This clonotype has only a few counts. V and J are TRBV29-1 and TRBJ2-7; D may be TRBD1 (5 bases). Trimming took 2 bases from V and 4 from J, leaving 9 bases between them. The CDR3 runs to 12 residues. CDR1 is SQVTM and CDR2 is ANQGSEA in the germline V gene. The CDR3 sequence is CSVERAGYEQYF. CDR3 nucleotide sequence: TGCAGCGTTGAACGTGCAGGGTACGAGCAGTACTTC.

This chain joins TRBV6-6 and TRBJ2-3, with TRBD2 identical over 13 bases. V was clipped by 5 bases and J by 6 bases; unmatched bases: 8. The length of the CDR3 is 16 residues. Germline V gene data show CDR1 as MNHNY and CDR2 as SVGAGI (reference sequence). CDR3 nucleotide sequence: TGTGCCAGCAGTCAGGGACTAGCGGGGTGGACGGATACGCAGTATTTT. Translating gives CASSQGLAGWTDTQYF.

The table lists this clonotype with many counts. Here the CDR3 reads CASSPPDAGRDEQFF. CDR3 DNA sequence: TGTGCCAGCTCACCACCGGACGCCGGACGAGATGAGCAGTTCTTC. V and J are TRBV18 and TRBJ2-1; no reliable D call. The V end was cut by 0 bases, the J end by 8 bases, with 14 bases between. This CDR3 has 15 residues. CDR1 is KGHSH and CDR2 is LQKENI in the germline V gene.

There are many counts of this clonotype. The chain recombines TRBV12-3 or TRBV12-4 with TRBJ1-1; possible D gene TRBD1, 5 bases. The CDR3 is made up of 15 amino acids. Trimming pared 3 bases from V and 4 bases from J, leaving 15 bases between. The CDR3 DNA reads as TGTGCCAGCAGTTTCCGTCAGGGAGGTGGCACTGAAGCTTTCTTT. This codes for CASSFRQGGGTEAFF.

Many counts were recorded for this clonotype. The chain uses TRBV9 and TRBJ1-1, with a weak D call TRBD1 (6 bases). The V gene lost 0 bases and the J gene lost 4 bases, with 19 bases spanning the gap. This CDR3 is 17 amino acids long. Germline CDR1 is SGDLS and CDR2 is YYNGEE. CDR3 sequence (DNA): TGTGCCAGCAGCGTAGGGCCTTTAGGTGGAGGGGGCACTGAAGCTTTCTTT. Translation: CASSVGPLGGGGTEAFF.

This clonotype was recorded at least ten times. An end of the junction does not agree with germline; a read error may underlie this. The V gene is TRBV12-5, the J gene TRBJ2-7, with 9 bases lining up with TRBD1. The CDR3 sequence is 13 residues long. In germline, CDR1 is LGHNT, CDR2 FRNRAP. CDR3 sequence: CASGLVGGQGPQF. CDR3 nucleotide sequence: TGTGCTAGTGGTTTGGTAGGAGGACAGGGGCCTCAGTTC.

The V call is TRBV18, the J call TRBJ1-1; D might be TRBD1 (6 bases). In germline, CDR1 is KGHSH, CDR2 LQKENI. The CDR3 contains 14 residues. Trimming cost V 0 bases and J 4 bases, with 9 bases left between them. This CDR3 is CASSPPRDTTEAFF. CDR3 in DNA: TGTGCCAGCTCACCACCGAGGGACACCACTGAAGCTTTCTTT. Supplemented by reference TRBV18 and TRBJ1-1, the full variable domain reads NAGVMQNPRHLVRRRGQEARLRCSPMKGHSHVYWYRQLPEEGLKFMVYLQKENIIDESGMPKERFSAEFPKEGPSILRIQQVVRGDSAAYFCASSPPRDTTEAFFGQGTRLTVV.

This clonotype was found many times. CDR3 DNA: TGCAGTGCTAGAGATTGGCGACTAGCGGGAGTGGAGACCCAGTACTTC. This sequence encodes CSARDWRLAGVETQYF. This sequence joins TRBV20-1 and TRBJ2-5; TRBD2 matches 12 bases. Losses at the gene ends were 0 bases for V and 5 bases for J; bases not matched to a gene: 7. Germline CDR1 is DFQATT and CDR2 is SNEGSKA (reference sequence). This CDR3 region has 16 residues.

The table lists this clonotype with many counts. The chain is built from TRBV29-1 and TRBJ2-5, with D perhaps given as TRBD1 or TRBD2 (5 bases each). Trimming cost V 5 bases and J 7 bases, with 14 bases left between them. Germline CDR1 is SQVTM and CDR2 is ANQGSEA. CDR3 length: 12 residues. The CDR3 loop is CSVWTTRGTQYF. As DNA, the CDR3 is TGCAGCGTTTGGACAACCCGGGGGACCCAGTACTTC.

This clonotype was recorded many times. The chain joins TRBV11-1 to TRBJ2-5; 11 bases map to TRBD1. Germline V gene data show CDR1 as SGHAT and CDR2 as FQDESV (reference sequence). This CDR3 spans 17 amino acids. V dropped 4 bases and J dropped 0; count of bases not matched to a gene: 7. The CDR3: CASSSGTGGFHQETQYF. The CDR3 coding sequence is TGTGCCAGCAGCTCCGGGACAGGGGGGTTCCACCAAGAGACCCAGTACTTC. Looking up the rest from reference TRBV11-1 and TRBJ2-5 gives the full variable domain: EAEVAQSPRYKITEKSQAVAFWCDPISGHATLYWYRQILGQGPELLVQFQDESVVDDSQLPKDRFSAERLKGVDSTLKIQPAELGDSAMYLCASSSGTGGFHQETQYFGPGTRLLVL.